This T cell receptor (beta chain) originates from a study of OX40 agonist ivuxolimab in advanced cancers. Broadly, across the study: Ivuxolimab was a fully human IgG2 agonistic monoclonal antibody targeting the costimulatory receptor OX40 (CD134). Intravenous ivuxolimab was administered to patients every 2 weeks at six dose levels: 0.01, 0.1, 0.3, 1.5, 3 and 10 mg/kg. The purpose of peripheral TCRbeta sequencing was to test whether ivuxolimab changed TCR sequence diversity and led to clonal T-cell expansion. Patients were allowed to have had prior anti-PD-1, anti-PD-L1 or anti-CTLA-4 therapy, and approximately 40% of the dose-escalation patients had been treated with checkpoint inhibitors. A male proportion of 82.7% and a mean age of roughly 58 years, ranging from about 20 to 85, were recorded for the dose-escalation cohort. The paper reports the monotherapy dose-escalation portion (N ≈ 52 patients) of the phase I ivuxolimab trial. Of the roughly 50 dose-escalation patients, hepatocellular carcinoma was present in 19, melanoma in approximately 15, renal cell carcinoma in 9 and head and neck cancer in 9. Partial responses occurred in three dose-escalation patients: two with cutaneous melanoma and one with hepatocellular carcinoma.

What the study reported, not specific to this receptor: Antigen specificity was not determined for the clonally expanded peripheral T cells. In partial responders in the 0.1-3.0 mg/kg groups, normalized peripheral clonal expansion was found to be among the lowest, especially among CD8+ T cells. Low levels of normalized T-cell clonal expansion were also seen in some patients who did not respond. After ivuxolimab, CD8+ T cells had more expanded clones than CD4+ T cells on average. At doses of 0.1 to 3.0 mg/kg, clonal expansion of both CD4+ and CD8+ T cells in blood was seen between baseline and week 6.

Notes on this clone: Its specific antigen is unknown. Base qualities were left out, and no much larger clone turns up one base away.

Patients with autoimmune disease history or receiving systemic immunosuppression were excluded from the trial. Peripheral blood for TCR sequencing was collected from all dose cohorts at baseline, on cycle 4 day 1, and on cycle 7 day 1. Samples were obtained from an open-label, multicenter, first-in-human phase I dose-escalation trial of ivuxolimab. Adults with locally advanced or metastatic melanoma, renal cell, hepatocellular, or head and neck squamous cell carcinoma were enrolled in the trial. Before TCR sequencing, CD4+ T cells and CD8+ T cells from peripheral blood were sorted into separate populations. To sequence the TCRbeta CDR3 region, genomic DNA was isolated from the sorted cells. The immunoSEQ Assay was used for sequencing of TCRbeta CDR3 regions. TCRdb took over this immuneACCESS table, retaining in-frame rearrangements with V and J assigned. Such tables are incomplete; in checked studies, under half of the missing clones stem from an unresolved V gene, and the remainder is unexplained. This sample comprises some 80,000 clones, 86% of them detected only once. Of the sample, approximately 7% is held by the ten largest clones.

The CDR3, from cysteine to phenylalanine, totals 17 residues. Kept here is only the CDR3 DNA, which spans 51 bases and is read in frame from base 1. V is shortened by 1 base, J by 6 bases, and the region joining them spans 16 bases. CDR1 MNHNS and CDR2 SASEGT were looked up in the germline V gene. Rearrangement joined TRBV6-1 to TRBJ1-6; no confident D gene assignment can be made. Sample: CD4+ or CD8+ T cells sorted from blood, taken in a trial of the OX40 agonist ivuxolimab. This TCR derives from an adult with an advanced solid tumor such as melanoma, head and neck, liver or kidney cancer. The DNA sequence is given as TGTGCCAGCAGTGAAGTTCTCAGTGGGGTTGGTAATTCACCCCTCCACTTT. It translates to CASSEVLSGVGNSPLHF.